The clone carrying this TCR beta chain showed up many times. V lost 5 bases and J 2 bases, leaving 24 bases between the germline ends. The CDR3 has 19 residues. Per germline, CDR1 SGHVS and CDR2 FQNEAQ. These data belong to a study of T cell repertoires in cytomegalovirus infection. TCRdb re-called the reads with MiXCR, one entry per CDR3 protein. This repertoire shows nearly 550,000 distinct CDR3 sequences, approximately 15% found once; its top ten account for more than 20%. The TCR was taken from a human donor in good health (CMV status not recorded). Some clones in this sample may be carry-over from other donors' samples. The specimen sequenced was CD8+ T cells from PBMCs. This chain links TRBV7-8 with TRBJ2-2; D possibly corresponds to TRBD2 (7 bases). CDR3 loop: CASSPGGAGRGANTGELFF. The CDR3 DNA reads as TGTGCCAGCAGCCCGGGGGGAGCGGGCCGGGGGGCCAACACCGGGGAGCTGTTTTTT.